This is a list of T cell receptor beta chains from one sample in a study of shared T cell receptors in the human thymus. Only in-frame clones appear in the TCRdb table, and some are missing; sequencing was by immunoSEQ multiplex PCR. The data show hundreds of thousands of clones, about 90% seen once. The data also belong to a second study, concerning human thymus T cells.

Sequenced sample: thymocytes. The receptors were sampled from a boy in the first two years of life with a congenital heart defect. Each CDR3 is given with its conserved first and last residue. D genes are given only for firm matches. The listing skips clone size in some rows; elsewhere it reads once, few, many or a size class.

j_gene: TRBJ1-5; d_gene: .; abundance: .; v_gene: TRBV6-1; CDR3aa: CASSEVGRGNQPQHF; CDR3nt: TGTGCCAGCAGTGAAGTTGGCAGGGGCAATCAGCCCCAGCATTTT
j_gene: TRBJ1-5; d_gene: TRBD1; abundance: .; v_gene: TRBV12-5; CDR3aa: CASGLAGTGVNQPQHF; CDR3nt: TGTGCTAGTGGTTTGGCCGGGACAGGGGTCAATCAGCCCCAGCATTTT
j_gene: TRBJ2-2; d_gene: .; abundance: once; v_gene: TRBV10-3; CDR3aa: CAITARLGLDTGELFF; CDR3nt: TGTGCCATCACGGCCAGGTTAGGTTTAGACACCGGGGAGCTGTTTTTT
j_gene: TRBJ2-3; d_gene: TRBD2; abundance: .; v_gene: TRBV4-3; CDR3aa: CASSQREGPTDTQYF; CDR3nt: TGCGCCAGCAGCCAACGGGAGGGGCCCACAGATACGCAGTATTTT
j_gene: TRBJ1-1; d_gene: .; abundance: .; v_gene: TRBV10-3; CDR3aa: CAIRLTEMNTEAFF; CDR3nt: TGTGCCATCAGGCTGACAGAAATGAACACTGAAGCTTTCTTT
j_gene: TRBJ2-7; d_gene: TRBD2; abundance: once; v_gene: TRBV4-1; CDR3aa: CASSHTGTSGFYEQYF; CDR3nt: TGCGCCAGCAGCCACACCGGGACTAGCGGTTTCTACGAGCAGTACTTC
j_gene: TRBJ2-7; d_gene: TRBD1; abundance: .; v_gene: TRBV5-6; CDR3aa: CASSLDWTGRAYEQYF; CDR3nt: TGTGCCAGCAGCTTGGACTGGACAGGGAGAGCCTACGAGCAGTACTTC
j_gene: TRBJ1-2; d_gene: TRBD1; abundance: .; v_gene: TRBV27; CDR3aa: CASSPTGTAHYGYTF; CDR3nt: TGTGCCAGCAGTCCAACTGGGACAGCGCACTATGGCTACACCTTC
j_gene: TRBJ1-3; d_gene: .; abundance: .; v_gene: TRBV28; CDR3aa: CASSSYRRDSGNTIYF; CDR3nt: TGTGCCAGCAGTTCCTATCGCCGGGACTCTGGAAACACCATATATTTT
j_gene: TRBJ1-1; d_gene: TRBD1; abundance: .; v_gene: TRBV30; CDR3aa: CAWDRVIAEAFF; CDR3nt: TGTGCCTGGGACAGGGTTATAGCTGAAGCTTTCTTT
j_gene: TRBJ2-1; d_gene: TRBD2; abundance: .; v_gene: TRBV29-1; CDR3aa: CSVVIKRGPSSYNEQFF; CDR3nt: TGCAGCGTTGTTATCAAGCGGGGGCCAAGCTCCTACAATGAGCAGTTCTTC
j_gene: TRBJ1-4; d_gene: .; abundance: few; v_gene: TRBV28; CDR3aa: CASSRYDRYNEKLFF; CDR3nt: TGTGCCAGCAGTCGATATGACAGGTATAATGAAAAACTGTTTTTT
j_gene: TRBJ1-1; d_gene: TRBD1; abundance: .; v_gene: TRBV5-6; CDR3aa: CASSLPTGGTEAFF; CDR3nt: TGTGCCAGCAGCTTACCAACAGGGGGCACTGAAGCTTTCTTT
j_gene: TRBJ1-5; d_gene: .; abundance: .; v_gene: TRBV12-5; CDR3aa: CASVDTSSQPQHF; CDR3nt: TGTGCTAGTGTTGACACTTCGTCCCAGCCCCAGCATTTT
j_gene: TRBJ1-1; d_gene: TRBD1; abundance: .; v_gene: TRBV5-8; CDR3aa: CASSRGTVLPILAEAFF; CDR3nt: TGTGCCAGCAGCCGTGGGACAGTCCTCCCCATTCTGGCTGAAGCTTTCTTT
j_gene: TRBJ2-3; d_gene: TRBD2; abundance: .; v_gene: TRBV4-1; CDR3aa: CASSQPAGESGGTDTQYF; CDR3nt: TGCGCCAGCAGCCAACCGGCGGGGGAAAGCGGGGGCACAGATACGCAGTATTTT
j_gene: TRBJ1-2; d_gene: .; abundance: .; v_gene: TRBV6-1; CDR3aa: CASPPRGHFRGYTF; CDR3nt: TGTGCCAGCCCACCAAGGGGTCATTTTCGCGGCTACACCTTC
j_gene: TRBJ2-1; d_gene: .; abundance: few; v_gene: TRBV5-8; CDR3aa: CASSLAADRYIPHYNEQFF; CDR3nt: TGTGCCAGCAGCTTGGCCGCGGACAGATACATACCCCATTACAATGAGCAGTTCTTC
j_gene: TRBJ2-5; d_gene: .; abundance: .; v_gene: TRBV5-1; CDR3aa: CASSRFNSPPGQETQYF; CDR3nt: TGCGCCAGCAGTCGGTTCAATTCGCCCCCGGGCCAAGAGACCCAGTACTTC
j_gene: TRBJ2-5; d_gene: .; abundance: .; v_gene: TRBV5-6; CDR3aa: CASSPGGGARVHQETQYF; CDR3nt: TGTGCCAGCAGCCCAGGAGGGGGGGCAAGGGTACACCAAGAGACCCAGTACTTC
j_gene: TRBJ1-2; d_gene: TRBD1; abundance: once; v_gene: TRBV27; CDR3aa: CASRSDRVGRRYTF; CDR3nt: TGTGCCAGCAGGTCGGACAGGGTCGGACGCCGGTACACCTTC
j_gene: TRBJ2-3; d_gene: TRBD2; abundance: .; v_gene: TRBV7-2; CDR3aa: CASSLEDSGRARTDTQYF; CDR3nt: TGTGCCAGCAGCTTAGAGGATAGCGGGAGGGCCCGCACAGATACGCAGTATTTT
j_gene: TRBJ2-2; d_gene: TRBD2; abundance: .; v_gene: TRBV29-1; CDR3aa: CSVDGGDTGELFF; CDR3nt: TGCAGCGTTGACGGGGGGGACACCGGGGAGCTGTTTTTT
j_gene: TRBJ1-2; d_gene: TRBD1; abundance: .; v_gene: TRBV29-1; CDR3aa: CSVVETGERNTF; CDR3nt: TGCAGCGTTGTGGAGACAGGGGAGCGAAACACCTTC
j_gene: TRBJ2-5; d_gene: .; abundance: .; v_gene: TRBV19; CDR3aa: CASKEGPYQETQYF; CDR3nt: TGTGCCAGTAAAGAGGGCCCTTACCAAGAGACCCAGTACTTC
j_gene: TRBJ1-4; d_gene: .; abundance: .; v_gene: TRBV18; CDR3aa: CASSPGGPGDEKLFF; CDR3nt: TGTGCCAGCTCACCCGGGGGGCCTGGCGATGAAAAACTGTTTTTT
j_gene: TRBJ2-7; d_gene: TRBD2; abundance: .; v_gene: TRBV15; CDR3aa: CATIPDLAEPYEQYF; CDR3nt: TGTGCCACCATCCCGGATCTAGCGGAGCCCTACGAGCAGTACTTC
j_gene: TRBJ2-7; d_gene: TRBD2; abundance: once; v_gene: TRBV6-4; CDR3aa: CASSDLAGIYEQYF; CDR3nt: TGTGCCAGCAGTGACTTAGCGGGAATCTACGAGCAGTACTTC
j_gene: TRBJ1-2; d_gene: .; abundance: .; v_gene: TRBV2; CDR3aa: CASSENQANYGYTF; CDR3nt: TGTGCCAGCAGTGAAAACCAGGCTAACTATGGCTACACCTTC
j_gene: TRBJ1-5; d_gene: .; abundance: .; v_gene: TRBV19; CDR3aa: CASSISRAVPQHF; CDR3nt: TGTGCCAGTAGTATCTCCAGGGCCGTACCCCAGCATTTT
j_gene: TRBJ1-4; d_gene: TRBD1; abundance: .; v_gene: TRBV4-1; CDR3aa: CASSQADRATNEKLFF; CDR3nt: TGCGCCAGCAGCCAAGCGGACAGGGCAACTAATGAAAAACTGTTTTTT
j_gene: TRBJ2-7; d_gene: .; abundance: .; v_gene: TRBV14; CDR3aa: CASSQFRGYEQYF; CDR3nt: TGTGCCAGCAGCCAATTTAGGGGCTACGAGCAGTACTTC
j_gene: TRBJ2-7; d_gene: .; abundance: .; v_gene: TRBV7-9; CDR3aa: CASTGRDEQYF; CDR3nt: TGTGCCAGCACGGGCAGGGACGAGCAGTACTTC
j_gene: TRBJ2-3; d_gene: .; abundance: few; v_gene: TRBV2; CDR3aa: CASSEMGGGRDTQYF; CDR3nt: TGTGCCAGCAGTGAAATGGGGGGGGGCCGGGATACGCAGTATTTT
j_gene: TRBJ1-5; d_gene: .; abundance: .; v_gene: TRBV6-1; CDR3aa: CASSEWGQSDQPQHF; CDR3nt: TGTGCCAGCAGTGAATGGGGGCAGAGCGATCAGCCCCAGCATTTT
j_gene: TRBJ1-2; d_gene: .; abundance: .; v_gene: TRBV18; CDR3aa: CASSPALSRTDGYTF; CDR3nt: TGTGCCAGCTCACCGGCGCTGTCCCGGACAGATGGCTACACCTTC
j_gene: TRBJ1-1; d_gene: .; abundance: .; v_gene: TRBV7-9; CDR3aa: CASSLWNLSIRDTEAFF; CDR3nt: TGTGCCAGCAGCTTATGGAATTTGAGTATCAGGGACACTGAAGCTTTCTTT
j_gene: TRBJ2-2; d_gene: .; abundance: .; v_gene: TRBV6-4; CDR3aa: CASSDSSADGELFF; CDR3nt: TGTGCCAGCAGTGACTCCTCAGCGGACGGGGAGCTGTTTTTT
j_gene: TRBJ1-1; d_gene: .; abundance: .; v_gene: TRBV27; CDR3aa: CASSLDSMRMNTEAFF; CDR3nt: TGTGCCAGCAGTTTAGATTCCATGAGGATGAACACTGAAGCTTTCTTT
j_gene: TRBJ2-6; d_gene: .; abundance: .; v_gene: TRBV12-5; CDR3aa: CASTAETQESLFGNVLTF; CDR3nt: TGTGCTAGTACGGCAGAAACACAGGAATCTCTGTTTGGCAACGTCCTGACTTTC
j_gene: TRBJ1-1; d_gene: .; abundance: .; v_gene: TRBV4-2; CDR3aa: CASSQESSVLDTEAFF; CDR3nt: TGTGCCAGCAGCCAAGAATCGTCGGTTTTGGACACTGAAGCTTTCTTT
j_gene: TRBJ2-7; d_gene: TRBD1; abundance: once; v_gene: TRBV18; CDR3aa: CASSQTGSYEQYF; CDR3nt: TGTGCCAGCTCGCAGACAGGGTCCTACGAGCAGTACTTC
j_gene: TRBJ2-5; d_gene: TRBD2; abundance: .; v_gene: TRBV5-5; CDR3aa: CASSPPIGRAVETQYF; CDR3nt: TGTGCCAGCAGCCCCCCGATAGGGAGGGCCGTGGAGACCCAGTACTTC
j_gene: TRBJ1-5; d_gene: TRBD1; abundance: .; v_gene: TRBV30; CDR3aa: CAWSGRQGRDQPQHF; CDR3nt: TGTGCCTGGAGTGGAAGACAGGGGCGGGATCAGCCCCAGCATTTT
j_gene: TRBJ2-2; d_gene: .; abundance: .; v_gene: TRBV25-1; CDR3aa: CARTGNTGELFF; CDR3nt: TGTGCCAGGACGGGGAACACCGGGGAGCTGTTTTTT
j_gene: TRBJ2-7; d_gene: TRBD1; abundance: .; v_gene: TRBV4-1; CDR3aa: CASSPLDRVGAESYEQYF; CDR3nt: TGCGCCAGCAGTCCTCTCGACAGGGTCGGCGCTGAGTCCTACGAGCAGTACTTC
j_gene: TRBJ1-2; d_gene: .; abundance: .; v_gene: TRBV6-5; CDR3aa: CASTFLVREGYGYTF; CDR3nt: TGTGCCAGCACCTTCCTCGTCAGGGAAGGTTATGGCTACACCTTC
j_gene: TRBJ2-1; d_gene: TRBD2; abundance: few; v_gene: TRBV10-3; CDR3aa: CAISAPGLENNEQFF; CDR3nt: TGTGCCATCAGTGCCCCCGGACTAGAGAACAATGAGCAGTTCTTC
j_gene: TRBJ2-5; d_gene: .; abundance: .; v_gene: TRBV5-6; CDR3aa: CASSMENWPHQETQYF; CDR3nt: TGTGCCAGCAGCATGGAAAATTGGCCCCACCAAGAGACCCAGTACTTC
j_gene: TRBJ2-5; d_gene: .; abundance: .; v_gene: TRBV19; CDR3aa: CASVETQYF; CDR3nt: TGTGCCAGCGTGGAGACCCAGTACTTC
j_gene: TRBJ2-7; d_gene: .; abundance: .; v_gene: TRBV5-6; CDR3aa: CASSLDPPGYEQYF; CDR3nt: TGTGCCAGCAGCTTGGATCCCCCCGGGTACGAGCAGTACTTC
j_gene: TRBJ1-2; d_gene: TRBD1; abundance: .; v_gene: TRBV18; CDR3aa: CASSRDRGNYGYTF; CDR3nt: TGTGCCAGCTCACGGGACAGGGGTAACTATGGCTACACCTTC
j_gene: TRBJ1-6; d_gene: .; abundance: .; v_gene: TRBV27; CDR3aa: CASSPSTGHLNYSSPLHF; CDR3nt: TGTGCCAGCAGTCCATCTACAGGGCACCTTAACTATAGTTCACCCCTCCACTTT
j_gene: TRBJ1-4; d_gene: TRBD1; abundance: .; v_gene: TRBV4-3; CDR3aa: CASSHGTGCNEKLFF; CDR3nt: TGCGCCAGCAGCCATGGGACAGGCTGTAATGAAAAACTGTTTTTT
j_gene: TRBJ2-7; d_gene: TRBD1; abundance: .; v_gene: TRBV23-1; CDR3aa: CASSQCTGVHLEQYF; CDR3nt: TGCGCCAGCAGTCAATGTACAGGGGTCCACCTCGAGCAGTACTTC
j_gene: TRBJ2-5; d_gene: TRBD1; abundance: .; v_gene: TRBV5-1; CDR3aa: CASSSPGTGETQYF; CDR3nt: TGCGCCAGCAGCTCACCCGGGACAGGGGAGACCCAGTACTTC